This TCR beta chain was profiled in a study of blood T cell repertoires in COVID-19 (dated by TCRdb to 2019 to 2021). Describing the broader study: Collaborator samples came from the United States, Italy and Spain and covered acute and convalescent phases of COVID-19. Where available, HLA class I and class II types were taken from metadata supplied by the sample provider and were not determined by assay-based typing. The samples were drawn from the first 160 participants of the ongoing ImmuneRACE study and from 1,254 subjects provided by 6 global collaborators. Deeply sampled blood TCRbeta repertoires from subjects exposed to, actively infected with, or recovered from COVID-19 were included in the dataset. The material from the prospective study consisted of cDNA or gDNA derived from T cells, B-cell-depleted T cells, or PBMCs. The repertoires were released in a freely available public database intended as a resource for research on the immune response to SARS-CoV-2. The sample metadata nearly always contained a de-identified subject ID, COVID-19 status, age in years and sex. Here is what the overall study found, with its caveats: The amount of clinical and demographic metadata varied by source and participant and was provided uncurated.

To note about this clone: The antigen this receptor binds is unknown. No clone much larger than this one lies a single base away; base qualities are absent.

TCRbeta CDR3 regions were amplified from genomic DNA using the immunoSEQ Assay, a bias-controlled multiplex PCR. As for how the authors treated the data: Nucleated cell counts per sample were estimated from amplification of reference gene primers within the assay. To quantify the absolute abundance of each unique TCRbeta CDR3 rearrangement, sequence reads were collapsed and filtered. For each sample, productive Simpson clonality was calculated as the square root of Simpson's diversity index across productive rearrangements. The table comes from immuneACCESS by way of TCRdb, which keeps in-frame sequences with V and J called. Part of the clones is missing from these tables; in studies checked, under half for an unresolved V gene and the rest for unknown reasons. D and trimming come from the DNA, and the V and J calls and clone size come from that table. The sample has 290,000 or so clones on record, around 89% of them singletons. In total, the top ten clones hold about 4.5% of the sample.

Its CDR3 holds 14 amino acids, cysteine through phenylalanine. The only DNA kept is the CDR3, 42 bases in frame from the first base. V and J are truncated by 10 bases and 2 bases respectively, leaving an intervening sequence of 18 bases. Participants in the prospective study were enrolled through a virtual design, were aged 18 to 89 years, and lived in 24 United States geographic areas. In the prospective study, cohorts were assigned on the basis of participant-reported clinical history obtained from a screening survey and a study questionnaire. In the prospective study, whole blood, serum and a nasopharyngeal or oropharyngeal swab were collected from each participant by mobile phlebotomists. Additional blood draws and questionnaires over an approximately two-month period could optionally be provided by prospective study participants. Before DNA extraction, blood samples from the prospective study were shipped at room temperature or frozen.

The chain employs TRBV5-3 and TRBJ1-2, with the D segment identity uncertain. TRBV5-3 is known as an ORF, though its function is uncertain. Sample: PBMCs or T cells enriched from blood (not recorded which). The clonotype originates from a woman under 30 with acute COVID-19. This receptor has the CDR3 CAPGFPGRNYGYTF. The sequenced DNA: TGTGCCCCTGGCTTTCCAGGCAGAAACTATGGCTACACCTTC.